This is a list of T cell receptor beta chains from one sample in a study of cytotoxic CD8 clonotypes in ibrutinib-treated CLL. Assay used: immunoSEQ multiplex PCR; TCRdb lists only in-frame clones, some missing. The sample has some 200,000 clones, approximately 75% seen once. This specimen was PBMCs, taken after 12 months of ibrutinib treatment. The receptors stem from a human donor with chronic lymphocytic leukemia. The CDR3 runs from the conserved cysteine through the conserved F or W. The D gene is left open where the match is weak. The size entry is marked missing in some rows and otherwise reads once, few, many or a size class.

clone_size: -; d_call: -; j_call: TRBJ2-5; v_call: TRBV6-1; cdr3_nt: TGTGCCAGCAGCCTATTCCGGGGCGAACAAGAGACCCAGTACTTC; cdr3_aa: CASSLFRGEQETQYF
clone_size: -; d_call: -; j_call: TRBJ1-3; v_call: TRBV7-4; cdr3_nt: TGTGCCAGCAGCCCCCAACGGGCCTTAGGAAACACCATATATTTT; cdr3_aa: CASSPQRALGNTIYF
clone_size: few; d_call: -; j_call: TRBJ1-2; v_call: TRBV6-5; cdr3_nt: TGTGCCAGCAGTTCACCCGCCTGGGGCTACACCTTC; cdr3_aa: CASSSPAWGYTF
clone_size: -; d_call: -; j_call: TRBJ2-7; v_call: TRBV2; cdr3_nt: TGTGCCAGGCCGCGAATACCTTACGAGCAGTACTTC; cdr3_aa: CARPRIPYEQYF
clone_size: -; d_call: -; j_call: TRBJ2-1; v_call: TRBV4-1; cdr3_nt: TGCGCCAGCAGCCAACCAGGGGTTTATGAGCAGTTCTTC; cdr3_aa: CASSQPGVYEQFF
clone_size: -; d_call: -; j_call: TRBJ1-1; v_call: TRBV27; cdr3_nt: TGTGCCAGCAGTTTACGAGGATGGGGAGACACTGAAGCTTTCTTT; cdr3_aa: CASSLRGWGDTEAFF
clone_size: -; d_call: -; j_call: TRBJ2-7; v_call: TRBV19; cdr3_nt: TGTGCCAGTAGTGGACCCACCGGAAATCCCCAGTACTTC; cdr3_aa: CASSGPTGNPQYF
clone_size: -; d_call: -; j_call: TRBJ2-7; v_call: TRBV18; cdr3_nt: TGTGCCAGCTCACCTAGTCAGGGTTCTTCCTACGAGCAGTACTTC; cdr3_aa: CASSPSQGSSYEQYF
clone_size: -; d_call: -; j_call: TRBJ1-1; v_call: TRBV6-4; cdr3_nt: TGTGCCAGCAGTGCCAACAGGGAAACTGAAGCTTTCTTT; cdr3_aa: CASSANRETEAFF
clone_size: once; d_call: -; j_call: TRBJ1-2; v_call: TRBV6-5; cdr3_nt: TGTGCCAGCAGTTACAGCGCCGACTGGGCCTATGGCTACACCTTC; cdr3_aa: CASSYSADWAYGYTF
clone_size: -; d_call: -; j_call: TRBJ2-5; v_call: TRBV7-9; cdr3_nt: TGTGCCAGCAGCTTAGCGCGTGAGACCCAGTACTTC; cdr3_aa: CASSLARETQYF
clone_size: few; d_call: TRBD1; j_call: TRBJ2-7; v_call: TRBV5-1; cdr3_nt: TGCGCCAGCAGCTTGTCAGGGGGCTCCTACGAGCAGTACTTC; cdr3_aa: CASSLSGGSYEQYF
clone_size: few; d_call: -; j_call: TRBJ1-5; v_call: TRBV6-1; cdr3_nt: TGTGCCAGCAGTGACAGGGTTTGGAATCAGCCCCAGCATTTT; cdr3_aa: CASSDRVWNQPQHF
clone_size: -; d_call: -; j_call: TRBJ2-7; v_call: TRBV5-4; cdr3_nt: TGTGCCAGCAGCTTGGAGGTAGCGGTTTCCTACGAGCAGTACTTC; cdr3_aa: CASSLEVAVSYEQYF
clone_size: once; d_call: TRBD1; j_call: TRBJ2-1; v_call: TRBV9; cdr3_nt: TGTGCCAGCGAGGGACAGGACAATGAGCAGTTCTTC; cdr3_aa: CASEGQDNEQFF
clone_size: -; d_call: -; j_call: TRBJ2-1; v_call: TRBV27; cdr3_nt: TGTGCCAGCAGTTCAACTTCGCTCAATGAGCAGTTCTTC; cdr3_aa: CASSSTSLNEQFF
clone_size: -; d_call: -; j_call: TRBJ2-5; v_call: TRBV6-1; cdr3_nt: TGTGCCAGCAGCAGGGAGACCCAGTACTTC; cdr3_aa: CASSRETQYF
clone_size: few; d_call: -; j_call: TRBJ1-2; v_call: TRBV28; cdr3_nt: TGTGCCAGCATCTCCTTAGGGGTTCACGGCTACACCTTC; cdr3_aa: CASISLGVHGYTF
clone_size: once; d_call: TRBD2; j_call: TRBJ2-2; v_call: TRBV29-1; cdr3_nt: TGCAGCGTTGTGGGACTAGCGGGGCCCCGGAACACCGGGGAGCTGTTTTTT; cdr3_aa: CSVVGLAGPRNTGELFF
clone_size: few; d_call: -; j_call: TRBJ2-7; v_call: TRBV5-1; cdr3_nt: TGCGCCAGCAGCGCCAACTTTAGGAGCTCCTACGAGCAGTACTTC; cdr3_aa: CASSANFRSSYEQYF
clone_size: -; d_call: TRBD1; j_call: TRBJ2-7; v_call: TRBV6-5; cdr3_nt: TGTGCCAGCGCACCGCGGGACAGGGGTCTTAACGAGCAGTACTTC; cdr3_aa: CASAPRDRGLNEQYF
clone_size: few; d_call: -; j_call: TRBJ1-1; v_call: TRBV6-1; cdr3_nt: TGTGCCAGCAGTGAGGGTTATAAAGCTTTCTTT; cdr3_aa: CASSEGYKAFF
clone_size: -; d_call: TRBD1; j_call: TRBJ1-1; v_call: TRBV18; cdr3_nt: TGTGCCAGCTCGCCAGACAGGGCTGAAGCTTTCTTT; cdr3_aa: CASSPDRAEAFF
clone_size: -; d_call: -; j_call: TRBJ2-1; v_call: TRBV2; cdr3_nt: TGTGCCAGCAGTGAAGTAGGTCCCCGCTACAATGAGCAGTTCTTC; cdr3_aa: CASSEVGPRYNEQFF
clone_size: -; d_call: -; j_call: TRBJ1-1; v_call: TRBV5-1; cdr3_nt: TGCGCCAGCAGCTTGGTAGAAACCGAGAACACTGAAGCTTTCTTT; cdr3_aa: CASSLVETENTEAFF
clone_size: few; d_call: -; j_call: TRBJ1-2; v_call: TRBV29-1; cdr3_nt: TGCAGCGTTGACCGGACAGTCGGCTACACCTTC; cdr3_aa: CSVDRTVGYTF
clone_size: -; d_call: -; j_call: TRBJ2-7; v_call: TRBV28; cdr3_nt: TGTGCCAGCACCCCCGGGACACGCTTCTACGAGCAGTACTTC; cdr3_aa: CASTPGTRFYEQYF
clone_size: -; d_call: -; j_call: TRBJ1-1; v_call: TRBV7-8; cdr3_nt: TGTGCCAGCAGCTTCAGCGCGAGTTTCACGGGGGGATACACTGAAGCTTTCTTT; cdr3_aa: CASSFSASFTGGYTEAFF
clone_size: -; d_call: -; j_call: TRBJ2-7; v_call: TRBV19; cdr3_nt: TGTGCCAGTAGCAGGGACGGGACGATGTACGAGCAGTACTTC; cdr3_aa: CASSRDGTMYEQYF
clone_size: -; d_call: -; j_call: TRBJ1-2; v_call: TRBV9; cdr3_nt: TGTGCCAGCAGCCTCCCCGGAGGGACGGTGCGTGGCTACACCTTC; cdr3_aa: CASSLPGGTVRGYTF
clone_size: -; d_call: -; j_call: TRBJ1-4; v_call: TRBV28; cdr3_nt: TGTGCCAGCAGGCGGGGTTGGGAAAAACTGTTTTTT; cdr3_aa: CASRRGWEKLFF
clone_size: -; d_call: -; j_call: TRBJ1-1; v_call: TRBV4-1; cdr3_nt: TGCGCCAGCAGCCAAGGGCCCCTGGGCACTGAAGCTTTCTTT; cdr3_aa: CASSQGPLGTEAFF
clone_size: -; d_call: -; j_call: TRBJ1-6; v_call: TRBV21-1; cdr3_nt: TGTGCCAGCAGCAATCCTGACGTCTCACCCCTCCACTTT; cdr3_aa: CASSNPDVSPLHF
clone_size: -; d_call: -; j_call: TRBJ1-3; v_call: TRBV5-1; cdr3_nt: TGCGCCAGCAGCTTCGGCAGGGTAGACTCTGGAAACACCATATATTTT; cdr3_aa: CASSFGRVDSGNTIYF
clone_size: once; d_call: -; j_call: TRBJ2-7; v_call: TRBV7-6; cdr3_nt: TGTGCCAGCAACAGTCCCAACGAGCAGTACTTC; cdr3_aa: CASNSPNEQYF
clone_size: -; d_call: -; j_call: TRBJ1-1; v_call: TRBV28; cdr3_nt: TGTGCCAGCAGTTTAGGGGGCGCGCTCACTGAAGCTTTCTTT; cdr3_aa: CASSLGGALTEAFF
clone_size: once; d_call: TRBD2; j_call: TRBJ2-3; v_call: TRBV19; cdr3_nt: TGTGCCAGTAGTCCTCTAGGGACTAGCGGGGAAGATACGCAGTATTTT; cdr3_aa: CASSPLGTSGEDTQYF
clone_size: -; d_call: -; j_call: TRBJ2-1; v_call: TRBV7-8; cdr3_nt: TGTGCCAGCAGCTTAGCGCGGGGAGGAGGGTGGAATGAGCAGTTCTTC; cdr3_aa: CASSLARGGGWNEQFF
clone_size: -; d_call: -; j_call: TRBJ2-3; v_call: TRBV5-1; cdr3_nt: TGCGCCAGCAGCTTGCAGGGGGGGTTTACGGATACGCAGTATTTT; cdr3_aa: CASSLQGGFTDTQYF
clone_size: -; d_call: -; j_call: TRBJ2-7; v_call: TRBV11-1; cdr3_nt: TGTGCCAGCAGCTTACAGGGACAATCCTACGAGCAGTACTTC; cdr3_aa: CASSLQGQSYEQYF
clone_size: -; d_call: -; j_call: TRBJ2-1; v_call: TRBV28; cdr3_nt: TGTGCCAGCAGCCCCCCCGGCTCCTACAATGAGCAGTTCTTC; cdr3_aa: CASSPPGSYNEQFF
clone_size: -; d_call: TRBD2; j_call: TRBJ2-7; v_call: TRBV11-2; cdr3_nt: TGTGCCAGCAGCCCGACTAGCGGGGGGGCCGCGCAGTACTTC; cdr3_aa: CASSPTSGGAAQYF
clone_size: -; d_call: -; j_call: TRBJ1-2; v_call: TRBV7-9; cdr3_nt: TGTGCCAGCAGCTTATCCGGGATTCTTTTATATGGCTACACCTTC; cdr3_aa: CASSLSGILLYGYTF
clone_size: -; d_call: -; j_call: TRBJ2-1; v_call: TRBV11-1; cdr3_nt: TGTGCCAGCAGCCTAGGACCGCCACGAGCGTTGAATGAGCAGTTCTTC; cdr3_aa: CASSLGPPRALNEQFF
clone_size: -; d_call: -; j_call: TRBJ2-1; v_call: TRBV29-1; cdr3_nt: TGCAGCGTTGAAACCCGGTACAATGAGCAGTTCTTC; cdr3_aa: CSVETRYNEQFF